This is a list of T cell receptor beta chains from one sample in a study of CD8 T cells in Susac syndrome. Each CDR3 protein gets one entry after TCRdb re-called the immunoSEQ multiplex PCR reads with MiXCR. The table includes about 130,000 distinct CDR3 sequences, 90% to 95% detected once. Material for sequencing was CD8+ T cells from PBMCs. These receptors originate from a human donor with multiple sclerosis. Both conserved end residues are part of each CDR3. A D gene is named only where the DNA matches it firmly. Not all rows give a size; the values are once, few, many and, for expanded clones, a class.

CDR3nt,CDR3aa,d_gene,v_gene,j_gene,abundance
TGCGCCAGCAGCCAAGATGTGGGACTAGCGAATACGCAGTATTTT,CASSQDVGLANTQYF,TRBD2,TRBV4-1,TRBJ2-3,NA
TGTGCCAGCAGCTTAGATTGGCGGGCTAGCGGGATCACCGGGGAGCTGTTTTTT,CASSLDWRASGITGELFF,TRBD2,TRBV7-2,TRBJ2-2,NA
TGCAGTGCTACGGACGCTTGGAGCAATCAGCCCCAGCATTTT,CSATDAWSNQPQHF,NA,TRBV20-1,TRBJ1-5,NA
TGTGCCTGGAGCAAGGGTATACCTGAAGCTTTCTTT,CAWSKGIPEAFF,NA,TRBV30,TRBJ1-1,NA
TGCGCCAGCAGCCAAGCAAACAGGGATCAGAACGAGCAGTACTTC,CASSQANRDQNEQYF,NA,TRBV4-1,TRBJ2-7,NA
TGCGCCAGCAGCCCCTCTTCCCACACAGATACGCAGTATTTT,CASSPSSHTDTQYF,NA,TRBV4-1,TRBJ2-3,NA
TGTGCCAGCAGCCCCCCCCCGGAGATTAATCGGGAGAGCACAGATACGCAGTATTTT,CASSPPPEINRESTDTQYF,NA,TRBV21-1,TRBJ2-3,NA
TGTGCCAGCAGCTTAACAGGGGACCTGGCTGAAGCTTTCTTT,CASSLTGDLAEAFF,NA,TRBV7-3,TRBJ1-1,NA
TGCAGTGCTAGCCCCTTGGGGCGGAATAGCACAGATACGCAGTATTTT,CSASPLGRNSTDTQYF,NA,TRBV20-1,TRBJ2-3,once
TGTGCCAGCAGCTTATGGTCTAGCGGGGGCAATGAGCAGTTCTTC,CASSLWSSGGNEQFF,TRBD2,TRBV7-2,TRBJ2-1,NA
TGTGCCAGTACCCCGTCCCTCGCGTCCAACTATGGCTACACCTTC,CASTPSLASNYGYTF,NA,TRBV19,TRBJ1-2,NA
TGTGCCAGCAGCCAAGAAAGGGACAGGCTGTACGAGCAGTACTTC,CASSQERDRLYEQYF,TRBD1,TRBV3-1,TRBJ2-7,few
TGTGCCAGCAGCCCGGGTGGGTTATATGGCAATCAGCCCCAGCATTTT,CASSPGGLYGNQPQHF,NA,TRBV7-8,TRBJ1-5,NA
TGCAGCGTTGAAGGTGGCAGGGGCGCCTACAATGAGCAGTTCTTC,CSVEGGRGAYNEQFF,NA,TRBV29-1,TRBJ2-1,NA
TGCAGTGCTAGTCCTGGGCGTTCTAGCACAGATACGCAGTATTTT,CSASPGRSSTDTQYF,NA,TRBV20-1,TRBJ2-3,NA
TGTGCCAGCAGCCTCCAGCGGGATAATGAGCAGTTCTTC,CASSLQRDNEQFF,TRBD2,TRBV9,TRBJ2-1,NA
TGTGCCAGCAGTTTATTCAGGACAGGGTCAGATGGCTACACCTTC,CASSLFRTGSDGYTF,TRBD1,TRBV28,TRBJ1-2,NA
TGTGCCAGCAGTTACGCCTCGAACGTCCGCTATGGCTACACCTTC,CASSYASNVRYGYTF,NA,TRBV6-6,TRBJ1-2,NA
TGTGCCAGCGATGGGACGGTAAGCTCCTACAATGAGCAGTTCTTC,CASDGTVSSYNEQFF,NA,TRBV2,TRBJ2-1,NA
TGTGCCAGCAGCTTGGGACCAGGGTACTCCTACGAGCAGTACTTC,CASSLGPGYSYEQYF,NA,TRBV5-6,TRBJ2-7,NA
TGTGCCAGTAGTCCCCGGACGTATTTGAACACTGAAGCTTTCTTT,CASSPRTYLNTEAFF,NA,TRBV19,TRBJ1-1,NA
TGCAGTGTATTCGGACTAGCGGGAGAAACAGATACGCAGTATTTT,CSVFGLAGETDTQYF,TRBD2,TRBV20-1,TRBJ2-3,NA
TGCAGTGCTACACAGGGGAGCCCATGGGGCTACACCTTC,CSATQGSPWGYTF,TRBD1,TRBV20-1,TRBJ1-2,NA
TGCGCCAGCAGCCAAGCCGGGACAGGGGGCTACGAGCAGTACTTC,CASSQAGTGGYEQYF,TRBD1,TRBV4-1,TRBJ2-7,NA
TGTGCCAGCAGCCCCACCCCGGGGGGGAGAGAGACCCAGTACTTC,CASSPTPGGRETQYF,TRBD2,TRBV7-9,TRBJ2-5,NA
TGTGCCAGCAGTGAACCAGCCTGGGAAAAACTGTTTTTT,CASSEPAWEKLFF,NA,TRBV6-1,TRBJ1-4,NA